Presented here are 21 T cell receptor beta chains from one specimen sequenced in a study of metastatic and nonmetastatic thyroid tumors. TCRdb re-called the PCR reads with MiXCR. Of approximately 65,000 clones listed, more than 3.5% are singletons. Until they underwent thyroid surgery, no patient had received any treatment. The sequenced sample was blood. Receptors originate from a female donor with papillary thyroid cancer or a benign thyroid nodule (not recorded which). Some clones in this sample may be carry-over from other donors' samples.

This clone showed up many times. The chain carries TRBV7-2 and TRBJ2-6, with 7 positions matching TRBD2. The V segment lost 1 base and the J segment 0 bases; nucleotides outside the gene matches: 3. The V gene's germline CDR1 is SGHTA and CDR2 FQGNSA. This CDR3 has 17 residues. The CDR3 nucleotides are TGTGCCAGCAGCTTAGGGGGGGGGAGCTCTGGGGCCAACGTCCTGACTTTC. It codes for CASSLGGGSSGANVLTF.

At least ten counts were recorded for this clone. V is TRBV11-2 and J is TRBJ1-2, with unresolved D. The V and J ends lost 5 bases and 4 bases respectively, with 8 bases between them. CDR3 size: 12 residues. CDR1 and CDR2 from the germline V gene are SGHAT and FQNNGV. The CDR3, as DNA: TGTGCCAGCAGCGAGAGGTTCTATGGCTACACCTTC. Residues: CASSERFYGYTF.

This clone was seen a handful of times. The chain combines TRBV2 with TRBJ1-1; 8 nucleotides align to TRBD1. V was clipped by 8 bases and J by 4 bases; unmatched bases: 6. Germline lookup yields CDR1 SNHLY and CDR2 FYNNEI. The CDR3 length is 13 residues. The CDR3 DNA is TGTGCCAGCGGACAGGGATGGGTCACTGAAGCTTTCTTT. Protein: CASGQGWVTEAFF.

This clone was counted at least ten times. The chain couples TRBV29-1 to TRBJ2-3; D is possibly TRBD1 or TRBD2 (5 bases each). Germline lookup yields CDR1 SQVTM and CDR2 ANQGSEA. The CDR3 runs to 14 residues. The germline V and J ends were trimmed by 8 bases and 1 base, with 16 bases remaining between them. The CDR3: CSSRWGSRTDTQYF. For the CDR3, the DNA is TGCAGCTCCCGATGGGGGTCCCGCACAGATACGCAGTATTTT.

This clone was found many times. CDR3 protein: CASRATQGNGYTF. Written as DNA, the CDR3 is TGTGCCAGCAGAGCGACTCAGGGGAATGGCTACACCTTC. The V gene is TRBV7-9, the J gene TRBJ1-2, with a tentative D call TRBD1 (6 bases). Germline V gene lookup returns CDR1 SEHNR and CDR2 FQNEAQ (reference sequence). The CDR3 is 13 residues long. Deletions cut 6 bases from V and 6 bases from J, with 14 bases between. The full variable domain, completed using reference TRBV7-9 and TRBJ1-2, is DTGVSQNPRHKITKRGQNVTFRCDPISEHNRLYWYRQTLGQGPEFLTYFQNEAQLEKSRLLSDRFSAERPKGSFSTLEIQRTEQGDSAMYLCASRATQGNGYTFGSGTRLTVV.

V is TRBV7-8 and J is TRBJ1-1; D uncertain. Deletions cut 5 bases from V and 6 bases from J, with 19 bases between. This CDR3 has 15 residues. In germline, CDR1 is SGHVS, CDR2 FQNEAQ. In DNA form, the CDR3 reads TGTGCCAGCAGCGAGAGTTCTGCGCTGTCCTCTGAAGCTTTCTTT. It is translated as CASSESSALSSEAFF. Full variable domain (outside the CDR3, taken from reference TRBV7-8 and TRBJ1-1): GAGVSQSPRYKVAKRGQDVALRCDPISGHVSLFWYQQALGQGPEFLTYFQNEAQLDKSGLPSDRFFAERPEGSVSTLKIQRTQQEDSAVYLCASSESSALSSEAFFGQGTRLTVV.

This clone has at least ten counts. The V and J genes are TRBV20-1 and TRBJ2-1; 7 bases are a match to TRBD2. The V segment lost 1 base and the J segment 4 bases; nucleotides outside the gene matches: 7. CDR1 and CDR2 from the germline V gene are DFQATT and SNEGSKA (reference sequence). This CDR3 region has 15 residues. The CDR3 here is CSARVSRGRYNEQFF. The CDR3 nucleotides read TGCAGTGCTAGAGTATCTCGCGGGAGATACAATGAGCAGTTCTTC.

In its sample, this clone was seen a few times. This could be a read error, since a much larger clone is one nucleotide away. The chain combines TRBV2 with TRBJ2-5; weak D call: TRBD2 (5 bases). The CDR3 length is 16 residues. The V gene lost 3 bases and the J gene lost 2 bases, with 16 bases spanning the gap. Germline V gene lookup returns CDR1 SNHLY and CDR2 FYNNEI. CDR3 amino acids: CASSDTDSPGQETQYF. CDR3 coding DNA: TGTGCCAGCAGTGATACGGACTCCCCGGGGCAAGAGACCCAGTACTTC.

This clone was counted ten times or more. The rearrangement joins TRBV7-9 to TRBJ1-2; 10 positions match TRBD1. CDR1 and CDR2 (germline): SEHNR, FQNEAQ (reference sequence). Unmatched junction bases numbered 3, after V lost 2 bases and J lost 6 bases. There are 14 residues in the CDR3. CDR3 sequence reads: CASSLRQGADGYTF. CDR3 bases: TGTGCCAGCAGCTTAAGACAGGGGGCGGATGGCTACACCTTC. Together with reference TRBV7-9 and TRBJ1-2, the CDR3 gives the full variable domain: DTGVSQNPRHKITKRGQNVTFRCDPISEHNRLYWYRQTLGQGPEFLTYFQNEAQLEKSRLLSDRFSAERPKGSFSTLEIQRTEQGDSAMYLCASSLRQGADGYTFGSGTRLTVV.

This clone was seen repeatedly, ten times or more. This chain uses TRBV20-1 with TRBJ2-7; TRBD2 matches 8 bases. With 8 bases clipped from V and 0 bases from J, the junction kept 3 bases outside the gene matches. The CDR3 runs 12 residues. The germline V gene has CDR1 DFQATT and CDR2 SNEGSKA (reference sequence). This chain's CDR3 is CSTGLGSYEQYF. Written as DNA, the CDR3 is TGCAGTACGGGACTAGGCTCCTACGAGCAGTACTTC.

The chain joins TRBV2 to TRBJ1-1, with a weak D call TRBD1 (6 bases). The CDR3 is 13 amino acids. Germline V CDR1 and CDR2: SNHLY, FYNNEI. V lost 5 bases and J 5 bases, leaving 12 bases between the germline ends. CDR3 in DNA: TGTGCCAGCAGTCCAGGGGAGGCAACTGAAGCTTTCTTT. It specifies CASSPGEATEAFF.

The chain carries TRBV4-1 and TRBJ2-7; TRBD1 might be the D (5 bases). V gave up 1 base and J gave up 0 bases, with 7 bases separating them. In germline, CDR1 is MGHRA, CDR2 YSYEKL. This CDR3 contains 14 residues. CDR3 DNA sequence: TGCGCCAGCAGCCAAGGAAGGGGCTCCTACGAGCAGTACTTC. It encodes CASSQGRGSYEQYF.

The genes are TRBV28 and TRBJ2-7; D ambiguous. Trimming left V 5 bases short and J 5 bases short, with 7 bases between. Germline V gene lookup returns CDR1 MDHEN and CDR2 SYDVKM. CDR3 length: 11 amino acids. The CDR3 loop is CASSRKDEQYF. CDR3 nucleotides: TGTGCCAGCAGTCGGAAAGACGAGCAGTACTTC.

This chain joins TRBV20-1 and TRBJ2-4; 11 bases match TRBD1. CDR3 length: 15 residues. CDR1 DFQATT and CDR2 SNEGSKA come from the germline V gene (reference sequence). V was pared by 3 bases and J by 5 bases, with 6 bases of the junction left unmatched. The CDR3 DNA reads as TGCAGTGCTAGTCCCTGGGACAGGGGGGAAAACATTCAGTACTTC. The encoded protein is CSASPWDRGENIQYF.

This clone was detected a few times. The genes are TRBV5-4 and TRBJ1-2, with 7 positions matching TRBD1. The CDR3 totals 15 residues. Per germline, CDR1 SGHNT and CDR2 YYREEE (reference sequence). V dropped 5 bases and J dropped 3; count of bases not matched to a gene: 10. The CDR3 reads CASSSKTGTDYGYTF. CDR3 DNA sequence: TGTGCCAGCAGTTCGAAGACCGGGACAGACTATGGCTACACCTTC.

This clone was detected many times. The identical CDR3 is also encoded by other nucleotide sequences in the sample. This chain joins TRBV6-5 and TRBJ1-2; 9 bases line up with TRBD1. Trimming at V came to 0 bases and at J to 7 bases, leaving 3 bases not matched to a gene. The CDR3 is 14 amino acids. The V gene's germline CDR1 is MNHEY and CDR2 SVGAGI. The CDR3 coding sequence is TGTGCCAGCAGTTACTCGAGGACAGGGGCTGGCTACACCTTC. This translates into CASSYSRTGAGYTF.

This clone was seen a few times. The chain combines TRBV6-1 with TRBJ2-7; D tentatively fits TRBD1 or TRBD2 (5 bases each). CDR1 is MNHNS and CDR2 is SASEGT in the germline V gene. The V and J ends lost 2 bases and 3 bases respectively, with 11 bases between them. This CDR3 has 14 amino acids. The CDR3 is CASSERGESYEQYF. DNA for the CDR3: TGTGCCAGCAGTGAACGAGGGGAGAGCTACGAGCAGTACTTC.

This chain connects TRBV7-2 to TRBJ1-2; TRBD1 agrees at 7 bases. This CDR3 contains 14 residues. Germline V gene data show CDR1 as SGHTA and CDR2 as FQGNSA. Trimming at V came to 7 bases and at J to 8 bases, leaving 13 bases not matched to a gene. The CDR3 is CASKAQGLAGGYTF. CDR3 sequence (DNA): TGTGCCAGCAAAGCACAGGGGCTTGCGGGGGGCTACACCTTC.

This clone was seen at least ten times. The chain uses TRBV6-1 and TRBJ2-4, with TRBD2 identical over 9 bases. Germline CDR1 reads MNHNS; CDR2 reads SASEGT. The CDR3 sequence is 14 residues long. V was clipped by 3 bases and J by 3 bases; unmatched bases: 0. CDR3 DNA: TGTGCCAGCAGTGATAGCGGGAGCAAAAACATTCAGTACTTC. Amino acids: CASSDSGSKNIQYF.

The sample holds many counts of this clone. The chain carries TRBV6-1 and TRBJ1-6, with D hard to call. Trimming removed 2 bases at V and 3 bases at J, with 14 bases between. The CDR3 is 17 amino acids. Germline V CDR1 and CDR2: MNHNS, SASEGT. CDR3 loop: CASSEIAPRFYNSPLHF. For the CDR3, the DNA is TGTGCCAGCAGTGAAATTGCGCCCCGGTTCTATAATTCACCCCTCCACTTT.

This clone was picked up a small number of times. The gene calls are TRBV6-1 and TRBJ2-2; the D gene is possibly TRBD2 (6 bases). V was cut by 9 bases and J by 7 bases, with 18 bases left in between. CDR3 size: 14 residues. Germline assignment: CDR1 MNHNS and CDR2 SASEGT. Here the CDR3 DNA reads TGTGCCAGTGCTATAGGAGGGGTTAACGGGGAGCTGTTTTTT. It translates to CASAIGGVNGELFF.